Sequencing of this TCR beta chain was carried out in a study of blood T cell repertoires in COVID-19. Data came from immunoSEQ multiplex PCR; TCRdb stores just in-frame clones and leaves some out. The table has about 300,000 clones, around 85% seen once. The TCR comes from a woman between 50 and 59 years old who had recovered from COVID-19. The sequenced sample consisted of PBMCs or T cells enriched from blood (not recorded which).

CDR3 sequence reads: CASSVDFYPSGNTIYF. The CDR3 nucleotides read TGTGCCAGCAGCGTAGATTTCTATCCCTCTGGAAACACCATATATTTT. The rearrangement uses TRBV9 and TRBJ1-3, with D unclear. The germline V gene has CDR1 SGDLS and CDR2 YYNGEE. The CDR3 runs 16 residues. V lost 0 bases and J lost 0, with 10 bases in between.